This passage covers 24 T cell receptor beta chains from one sample sequenced in a study of shared clonotypes between healthy human individuals. Profiled with immunoSEQ multiplex PCR; TCRdb holds only in-frame clones, not every one. Counted here are millions of clones, approximately 94% occurring once; the ten biggest clones make up 0.85% to 1.2%. Naive CD8 isolation took CD45RO-negative cells positively selected for CCR7 and excluded terminally differentiated effector memory CD45RA+ cells. Sequenced: naive CD8+ T cells sorted from blood. The receptors here all came from a man aged 18 to 30 in good health.

The rearrangement uses TRBV27 and TRBJ1-5; a weak D match, TRBD1 (5 bases). This CDR3 is 17 amino acids long. Looked up from germline, CDR1 is MNHEY and CDR2 is SMNVEV (reference sequence). With 7 bases removed from V and 2 bases from J, the gap between germline ends came to 21 bases. CDR3 in amino acids: CASTPLGGGDGNQPQHF. DNA of the CDR3: TGTGCCAGCACCCCACTAGGTGGGGGGGACGGCAATCAGCCCCAGCATTTT.

This chain links TRBV6-5 with TRBJ2-1, with D perhaps TRBD1 (6 bases). The V and J ends lost 3 bases and 5 bases respectively, with 17 bases between them. The CDR3 has 16 amino acids. Germline V gene sequence: CDR1 MNHEY, CDR2 SVGAGI. The CDR3 DNA is TGTGCCAGCAGTTATACCGGGACAAACCTTAACAATGAGCAGTTCTTC. Translated, it gives CASSYTGTNLNNEQFF.

This clone showed up just once. This rearrangement joins TRBV28 to TRBJ2-5; D unclear. V was trimmed by 3 bases and J by 1 base, leaving 9 bases between them. Germline CDR1 and CDR2: MDHEN and SYDVKM. This CDR3 region has 14 residues. The DNA for the CDR3 is TGTGCCAGCAGTTTGCTGGGCCCCCAAGAGACCCAGTACTTC. Protein product: CASSLLGPQETQYF.

This clone was detected once. The sample holds other DNA sequences that translate to the same CDR3. This rearrangement joins TRBV27 to TRBJ2-7; D gene uncertain. V was shortened by 5 bases and J by 2 bases, with 13 bases between the two germline ends. Germline V gene sequence: CDR1 MNHEY, CDR2 SMNVEV (reference sequence). The CDR3 sequence is 14 residues long. CDR3 residues: CASSLDREPYEQYF. The CDR3 nucleotides are TGTGCCAGCAGTCTCGACCGTGAACCCTACGAGCAGTACTTC.

V usage is TRBV5-5 and J usage is TRBJ1-4; 9 bases agree with TRBD1. In germline, CDR1 is SGHKS, CDR2 YYEKEE (reference sequence). V gave up 4 bases and J gave up 6 bases; unmatched junction bases: 10. The CDR3 length is 16 residues. CDR3 DNA: TGTGCCAGCAGCGGAAGACAGGGGGAAGTTTATGAAAAACTGTTTTTT. It encodes CASSGRQGEVYEKLFF.

The V and J genes are TRBV7-9 and TRBJ2-1; a possible D gene is TRBD2 (7 bases). V lost 1 base and J lost 7, with 14 bases in between. Germline lookup yields CDR1 SEHNR and CDR2 FQNEAQ (reference sequence). This CDR3 region has 15 residues. CDR3 DNA sequence: TGTGCCAGCAGCTTAGGGGCAGGGGAGGGTAATGAGCAGTTCTTC. Translating it yields CASSLGAGEGNEQFF.

The CDR3 protein is CASSFTGGEKLFF. The CDR3 nucleotides are TGTGCCAGCAGCTTTACAGGGGGCGAAAAACTGTTTTTT. This chain uses TRBV5-4 with TRBJ1-4; 9 bases match TRBD1. V dropped 2 bases and J dropped 8; count of bases not matched to a gene: 1. The CDR3 consists of 13 residues. Germline loops: CDR1 SGHNT, CDR2 YYREEE (reference sequence).

The chain joins TRBV27 to TRBJ2-7, with D unresolved. V was pared by 4 bases and J by 6 bases, with 10 bases between. The germline CDR1 and CDR2 sequences are MNHEY and SMNVEV (reference sequence). The CDR3 totals 12 residues. The CDR3 here is CASSSTGFEQYF. CDR3 DNA: TGTGCCAGCAGTTCCACGGGCTTCGAGCAGTACTTC.

V gene TRBV25-1 combines with J gene TRBJ2-7, with a tentative D call TRBD2 (5 bases). V shed 2 bases and J shed 0 bases, with 20 bases lying between them. Germline V gene sequence: CDR1 MGHDK, CDR2 SYGVNS. The CDR3 spans 18 residues. Here the CDR3 reads CASSEDRSVEGLSYEQYF. The CDR3 coding sequence is TGTGCCAGCAGTGAAGACCGGTCGGTAGAGGGCCTCTCCTACGAGCAGTACTTC.

The gene calls are TRBV6-6 and TRBJ1-1, with D maybe TRBD1 (6 bases). The CDR3 has 15 amino acids. CDR1 and CDR2 (germline): MNHNY, SVGAGI (reference sequence). Trimming removed 8 bases from V and 3 bases from J, with 19 bases in between. Here the CDR3 DNA reads TGTGCCAGCGAACTTATGAGGGAGGGGGACACTGAAGCTTTCTTT. Translation gives CASELMREGDTEAFF.

V gene TRBV6-5 combines with J gene TRBJ2-1; D ambiguous. Trimming took off 6 bases at V and 12 bases at J, with 18 bases between the two ends. Germline CDR1 and CDR2: MNHEY and SVGAGI. There are 13 residues in the CDR3. CDR3: CASSLGPLRGQFF. CDR3 nucleotide sequence: TGTGCCAGCAGCCTAGGTCCTCTCCGTGGGCAGTTCTTC.

This chain links TRBV6-5 with TRBJ2-2; no clear D. This CDR3 spans 12 amino acids. Germline V gives CDR1 MNHEY, CDR2 SVGAGI. V was trimmed by 6 bases and J by 1 base, leaving 3 bases between them. The CDR3 protein is CASRRNTGELFF. In DNA, the CDR3 is TGTGCCAGCAGACGGAACACCGGGGAGCTGTTTTTT.

The J gene is TRBJ2-2, the V gene TRBV4-1; 7 bases agree with TRBD1. This CDR3 is built from 15 residues. J was trimmed by 4 bases and V by 2 bases; bases with no gene match: 4. CDR1 is MGHRA and CDR2 is YSYEKL in the germline V gene. Here the CDR3 reads CASSQMTGTTGELFF. DNA of the CDR3: TGCGCCAGCAGCCAAATGACAGGGACCACCGGGGAGCTGTTTTTT.

V gene TRBV11-2 combines with J gene TRBJ2-3; D is perhaps TRBD2 (7 bases). The V end was cut by 4 bases, the J end by 5 bases, with 13 bases between. The V gene's germline CDR1 is SGHAT and CDR2 FQNNGV. CDR3 length: 14 residues. As DNA, the CDR3 is TGTGCCAGCAGCTCCGTAGGGGGGGGAGATACGCAGTATTTT. As protein: CASSSVGGGDTQYF.

V usage is TRBV9 and J usage is TRBJ1-2, with TRBD1 matching over 10 bases. This CDR3 has 14 residues. J gave up 6 bases and V 2 bases, and 4 bases lay outside the gene matches. The V gene's germline CDR1 is SGDLS and CDR2 YYNGEE. The CDR3 reads CASSVGTGVDGYTF. As DNA, the CDR3 is TGTGCCAGCAGCGTTGGGACAGGGGTCGATGGCTACACCTTC.

On this clone: Other DNA variants within this sample encode the same CDR3. V usage is TRBV10-3 and J usage is TRBJ2-5; a possible D gene is TRBD2 (6 bases). Trimming stripped 2 bases from V and 5 bases from J, with 6 bases between. Germline V lookup: CDR1 ENHRY, CDR2 SYGVKD. The CDR3 consists of 12 residues. CDR3 protein: CAISESGETQYF. CDR3 bases: TGTGCCATCAGTGAGAGCGGGGAGACCCAGTACTTC.

This clone has only one observation. The chain joins TRBV6-5 to TRBJ2-7; 13 bases fit TRBD2. The CDR3 is made up of 15 amino acids. Germline trimming cut 5 bases from V and 3 bases from J; bases unmatched to any gene: 4. CDR1 is MNHEY and CDR2 is SVGAGI in the germline V gene. CDR3 nucleotide sequence: TGTGCCAGCAGTGGGGGGACTAGCGGGATCTACGAGCAGTACTTC. It is translated as CASSGGTSGIYEQYF.

This clone showed up just once. The chain employs TRBV19 and TRBJ1-2, with 7 bases identical to TRBD1. Germline V gene sequence: CDR1 LNHDA, CDR2 SQIVND (reference sequence). The CDR3 sequence is 14 residues long. With 7 bases clipped from V and 3 bases from J, the junction kept 8 bases outside the gene matches. CDR3 coding DNA: TGTGCCAGTACAGACAGGGAAACGTACTATGGCTACACCTTC. Protein sequence: CASTDRETYYGYTF. The full variable domain, completed using reference TRBV19 and TRBJ1-2, is DGGITQSPKYLFRKEGQNVTLSCEQNLNHDAMYWYRQDPGQGLRLIYYSQIVNDFQKGDIAEGYSVSREKKESFPLTVTSAQKNPTAFYLCASTDRETYYGYTFGSGTRLTVV.

The chain carries TRBV18 and TRBJ2-7; 7 bases are shared with TRBD1. The CDR3 runs 15 residues. V lost 3 bases, J lost 1 base, and 6 bases stayed unmatched. Germline CDR1 KGHSH, CDR2 LQKENI. The CDR3 sequence is CASSPPTGNSYEQYF. CDR3 nucleotides: TGTGCCAGCTCACCCCCGACAGGGAATTCCTACGAGCAGTACTTC.

This clone was seen a single time. This chain connects TRBV27 to TRBJ1-2; tentatively, D is TRBD1 (5 bases). The germline V and J ends were trimmed by 8 bases and 0 bases, with 13 bases remaining between them. Germline assignment: CDR1 MNHEY and CDR2 SMNVEV (reference sequence). This CDR3 is 14 amino acids long. Here the CDR3 DNA reads TGTGCCAGCGGACGTGGGGCCTCTAACTATGGCTACACCTTC. It encodes CASGRGASNYGYTF.

This chain joins TRBV15 and TRBJ2-7; D is perhaps TRBD1 (6 bases). Trimming took off 1 base at V and 3 bases at J, with 10 bases between the two ends. This CDR3 has 14 residues. Germline V gene lookup returns CDR1 LNHNV and CDR2 YYDKDF (reference sequence). This CDR3 is CATSRVAGDYEQYF. The CDR3 region has the DNA TGTGCCACCAGCAGAGTGGCAGGGGACTACGAGCAGTACTTC.

As regards this clone: Other DNA sequences of this sample code for an identical CDR3. This sequence joins TRBV13 and TRBJ1-2; no definite D call. Germline CDR1 PRHDT, CDR2 FYEKMQ (reference sequence). The CDR3 is 14 amino acids. V lost 0 bases to trimming and J lost 4 bases, with 9 bases between them. This chain's CDR3 is CASSLGEGSYGYTF. The CDR3 DNA sequence: TGTGCCAGCAGCTTAGGAGAGGGAAGCTATGGCTACACCTTC.

The rearrangement joins TRBV27 to TRBJ2-7; D remains ambiguous. The CDR3 has 16 amino acids. Germline V lookup: CDR1 MNHEY, CDR2 SMNVEV (reference sequence). V shed 5 bases and J shed 1 base, with 18 bases lying between them. The CDR3 sequence: CASSRLTPAGSYEQYF. The CDR3 coding sequence is TGTGCCAGCAGTCGATTAACCCCCGCAGGTTCCTACGAGCAGTACTTC.

The CDR3 spells CSVSELAGNQPQHF. In nucleotides, the CDR3 is TGCAGCGTTTCTGAACTCGCAGGAAATCAGCCCCAGCATTTT. The chain combines TRBV29-1 with TRBJ1-5; no definite D call. Trimming stripped 5 bases from V and 4 bases from J, with 15 bases between. This CDR3 region has 14 residues. Per the germline V gene, CDR1 is SQVTM and CDR2 is ANQGSEA.